This T cell receptor beta chain was recorded in a study of T cell repertoires in cytomegalovirus infection. Looking at the study overall: Recently identified HLA-C-restricted CMV epitopes were among the peptides used. Both a matching HLA type and CMV infection were indicated by public TCR beta signatures.

Per the germline V gene, CDR1 is SEHNR and CDR2 is FQNEAQ (reference sequence). Trimming removed 0 bases from V and 4 bases from J, with 7 bases in between. The CDR3 covers 15 residues. TCRdb fed the reads into MiXCR, producing one record per CDR3 protein. The sample carries about 890,000 distinct CDR3 sequences, roughly 30% recorded once. In its sample, this clonotype was seen many times. Its antigen is as yet unknown. Study outcomes and limitations: CMV carriers having the relevant HLA were flagged by cumulative public TCR beta family frequency. The ex vivo response showed dominance by HLA-C-restricted CMV-specific TCR beta clonotypes.

The chain recombines TRBV7-9 with TRBJ1-6; unclear D gene. The sample consisted of cultured CD8+ T cells from PBMCs, taken from culture after CMV antigen stimulation. The receptor was derived from a human donor in good health (CMV status not recorded). Some clones in this sample may be carry-over from other donors' samples. The chain's CDR3 is CASSLAGGYNSPLHF. The CDR3 DNA follows: TGTGCCAGCAGCTTAGCCGGCGGATATAATTCACCCCTCCACTTT.